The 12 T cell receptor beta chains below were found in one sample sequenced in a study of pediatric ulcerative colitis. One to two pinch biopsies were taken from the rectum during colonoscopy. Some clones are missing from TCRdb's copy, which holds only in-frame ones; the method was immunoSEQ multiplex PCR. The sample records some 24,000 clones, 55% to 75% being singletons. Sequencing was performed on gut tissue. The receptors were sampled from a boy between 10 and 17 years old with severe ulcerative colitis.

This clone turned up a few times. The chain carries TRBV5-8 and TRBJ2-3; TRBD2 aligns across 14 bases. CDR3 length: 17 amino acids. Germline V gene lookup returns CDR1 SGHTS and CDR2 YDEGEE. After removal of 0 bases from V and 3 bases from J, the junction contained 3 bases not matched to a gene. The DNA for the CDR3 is TGTGCCAGCAGCTTGGGACTAGCGGGAGGGCGGACAGATACGCAGTATTTT. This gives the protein CASSLGLAGGRTDTQYF. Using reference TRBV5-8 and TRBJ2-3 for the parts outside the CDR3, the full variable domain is EAGVTQSPTHLIKTRGQQATLRCSPISGHTSVYWYQQALGLGLQFLLWYDEGEERNRGNFPPRFSGRQFPNYSSELNVNALELEDSALYLCASSLGLAGGRTDTQYFGPGTRLTVL.

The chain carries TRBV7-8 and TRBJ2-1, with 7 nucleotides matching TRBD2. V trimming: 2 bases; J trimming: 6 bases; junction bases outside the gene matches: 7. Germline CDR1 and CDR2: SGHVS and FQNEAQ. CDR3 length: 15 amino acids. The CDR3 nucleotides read TGTGCCAGCAGCTTATACGGACTAGTCCGCAATGAGCAGTTCTTC. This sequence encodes CASSLYGLVRNEQFF. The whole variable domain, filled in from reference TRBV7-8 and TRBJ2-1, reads GAGVSQSPRYKVAKRGQDVALRCDPISGHVSLFWYQQALGQGPEFLTYFQNEAQLDKSGLPSDRFFAERPEGSVSTLKIQRTQQEDSAVYLCASSLYGLVRNEQFFGPGTRLTVL.

The CDR3, as DNA: TGTGCCAGCAGTGGCAGGGCTGGGGGCACAGATACGCAGTATTTT. Amino acid sequence: CASSGRAGGTDTQYF. The rearrangement joins TRBV2 to TRBJ2-3; a possible D gene is TRBD1 (5 bases). Between the trimmed V and J ends, which lost 4 bases and 1 base, there was a span of 12 bases. The germline gives CDR1 SNHLY, CDR2 FYNNEI. The CDR3 spans 15 residues.

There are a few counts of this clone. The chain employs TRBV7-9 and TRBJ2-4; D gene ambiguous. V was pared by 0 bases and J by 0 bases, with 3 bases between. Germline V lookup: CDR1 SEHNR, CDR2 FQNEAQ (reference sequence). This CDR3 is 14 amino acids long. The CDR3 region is CASSLAGAKNIQYF. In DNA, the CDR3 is TGTGCCAGCAGCTTAGCGGGAGCCAAAAACATTCAGTACTTC.

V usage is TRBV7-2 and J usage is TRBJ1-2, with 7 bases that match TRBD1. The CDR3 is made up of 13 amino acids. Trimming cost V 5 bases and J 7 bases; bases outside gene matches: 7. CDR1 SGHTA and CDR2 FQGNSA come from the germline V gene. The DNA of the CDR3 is TGTGCCAGCAGCCCCTCCGACAGGGCTGGCTACACCTTC. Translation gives CASSPSDRAGYTF.

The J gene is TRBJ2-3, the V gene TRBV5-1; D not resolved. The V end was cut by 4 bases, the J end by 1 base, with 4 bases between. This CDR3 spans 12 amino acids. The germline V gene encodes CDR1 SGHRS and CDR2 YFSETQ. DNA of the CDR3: TGCGCCAGCAGCGTGGGCACAGATACGCAGTATTTT. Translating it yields CASSVGTDTQYF.

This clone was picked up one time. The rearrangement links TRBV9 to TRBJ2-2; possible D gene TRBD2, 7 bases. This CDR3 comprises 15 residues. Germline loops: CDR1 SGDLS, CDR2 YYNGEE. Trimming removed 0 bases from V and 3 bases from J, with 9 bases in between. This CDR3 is CASSVEGGYTGELFF. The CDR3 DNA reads TGTGCCAGCAGCGTAGAGGGGGGGTACACCGGGGAGCTGTTTTTT.

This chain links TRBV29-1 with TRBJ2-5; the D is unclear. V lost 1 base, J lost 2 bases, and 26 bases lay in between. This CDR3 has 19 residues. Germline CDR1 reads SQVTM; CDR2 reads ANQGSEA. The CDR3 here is CSVEGEVMPTAHIQETQYF. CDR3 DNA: TGCAGCGTTGAAGGAGAGGTAATGCCGACGGCTCATATTCAAGAGACCCAGTACTTC.

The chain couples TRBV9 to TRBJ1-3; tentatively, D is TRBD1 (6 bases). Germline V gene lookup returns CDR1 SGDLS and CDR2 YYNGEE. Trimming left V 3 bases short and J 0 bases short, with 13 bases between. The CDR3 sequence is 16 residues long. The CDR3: CASSAGDPFSGNTIYF. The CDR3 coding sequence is TGTGCCAGCAGCGCAGGGGACCCGTTCTCTGGAAACACCATATATTTT.

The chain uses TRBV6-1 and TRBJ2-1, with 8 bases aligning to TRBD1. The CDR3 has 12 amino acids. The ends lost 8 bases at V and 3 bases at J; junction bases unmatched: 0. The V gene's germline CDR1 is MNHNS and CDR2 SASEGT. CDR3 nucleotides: TGTGCCAGCGGACAGGGCTACAATGAGCAGTTCTTC. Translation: CASGQGYNEQFF.

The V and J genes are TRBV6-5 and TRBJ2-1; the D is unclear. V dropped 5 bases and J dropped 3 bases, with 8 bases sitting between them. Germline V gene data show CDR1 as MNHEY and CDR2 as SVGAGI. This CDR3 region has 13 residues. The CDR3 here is CASSASDYNEQFF. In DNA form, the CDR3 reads TGTGCCAGCAGTGCATCGGACTACAATGAGCAGTTCTTC.

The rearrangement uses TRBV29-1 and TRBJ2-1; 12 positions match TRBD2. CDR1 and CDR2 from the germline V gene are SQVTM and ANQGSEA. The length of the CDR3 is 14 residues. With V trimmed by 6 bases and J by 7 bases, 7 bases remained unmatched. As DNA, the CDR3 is TGCAGCGTCTTCCTAGCGGGAGGGCCGAATGAGCAGTTCTTC. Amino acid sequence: CSVFLAGGPNEQFF.